These 22 T cell receptor beta chains were all obtained from the same sample, sequenced in a study of blood T cells in healthy people across ages. A second PCR of roughly 7 to 11 cycles used a sample-barcoded 5' primer and a J-beta primer mix. TCRdb passed the 5' RACE reads through MiXCR, listing each CDR3 protein once. In the table there are about 500,000 distinct CDR3 sequences, 24% of which are singletons. These data are also associated with another study on T cells of mothers and their children.

Material for sequencing was blood. These receptors originate from a boy younger than 18 in good health.

V usage is TRBV27 and J usage is TRBJ1-5, with D possibly TRBD1 on 5 matching bases. CDR1 is MNHEY and CDR2 is SMNVEV in the germline V gene (reference sequence). This CDR3 comprises 15 residues. V lost 3 bases and J lost 1, with 10 bases in between. The CDR3, as DNA: TGTGCCAGCAGTTTTAGGGGAGGGAGCAATCAGCCCCAGCATTTT. Translated, it gives CASSFRGGSNQPQHF.

The J gene is TRBJ2-1, the V gene TRBV4-1, with TRBD2 matching over 12 bases. Germline V gene sequence: CDR1 MGHRA, CDR2 YSYEKL. This CDR3 comprises 18 residues. The V and J ends lost 0 bases and 5 bases, in that order; junction bases with no gene match: 8. Here the CDR3 DNA reads TGCGCCAGCAGCCAAGATTCACTAGCGGGGGGCTGGGACAATGAGCAGTTCTTC. The encoded protein is CASSQDSLAGGWDNEQFF.

This clonotype appeared many times. This chain connects TRBV12-3 or TRBV12-4 to TRBJ2-5; no reliable D call. This CDR3 spans 12 amino acids. V was clipped by 3 bases and J by 5 bases, with 7 bases between them. The DNA for the CDR3 is TGTGCCAGCAGTTTCGCCGGGGAGACCCAGTACTTC. Protein: CASSFAGETQYF.

This clonotype was detected only a few times. The CDR3: CASSPDGGRNTGELFF. The CDR3 nucleotides read TGTGCCAGCAGCCCGGACGGGGGACGGAACACCGGGGAGCTGTTTTTT. The rearrangement joins TRBV5-5 to TRBJ2-2; D perhaps matches TRBD2 (6 bases). The V gene's germline CDR1 is SGHKS and CDR2 YYEKEE (reference sequence). Trimming took off 4 bases at V and 1 base at J, with 14 bases between the two ends. The CDR3 totals 16 residues. The full variable domain, with the rest looked up from reference TRBV5-5 and TRBJ2-2, is DAGVTQSPTHLIKTRGQQVTLRCSPISGHKSVSWYQQVLGQGPQFIFQYYEKEERGRGNFPDRFSARQFPNYSSELNVNALLLGDSALYLCASSPDGGRNTGELFFGEGSRLTVL.

This clonotype was seen just once. The chain carries TRBV7-9 and TRBJ2-4, with 7 nucleotides matching TRBD1. The CDR3 consists of 19 residues. Germline V lookup: CDR1 SEHNR, CDR2 FQNEAQ (reference sequence). V trimming: 1 base; J trimming: 0 bases; junction bases outside the gene matches: 12. CDR3 loop: CASSLVWPRQGLAKNIQYF. In nucleotides, the CDR3 is TGTGCCAGCAGCTTAGTTTGGCCCAGACAGGGCCTAGCCAAAAACATTCAGTACTTC.

The V call is TRBV4-2, the J call TRBJ1-6; no definite D call. Germline V gene lookup returns CDR1 LGHNA and CDR2 YNFKEQ. This CDR3 has 16 amino acids. Trimming removed 0 bases from V and 7 bases from J, with 13 bases in between. The CDR3 sequence: CASSQDRHGINSPLHF. CDR3 coding DNA: TGTGCCAGCAGCCAAGATAGGCACGGGATAAATTCACCCCTCCACTTT.

This clonotype was counted a few times. CDR3 amino acids: CAWGGTGASTEKLFF. CDR3 bases: TGTGCCTGGGGAGGTACAGGTGCCTCGACGGAAAAACTGTTTTTT. The chain combines TRBV30 with TRBJ1-4, with a weak D call TRBD1 (5 bases). The germline V gene encodes CDR1 GTSNPN and CDR2 SVGIG (reference sequence). The CDR3 totals 15 residues. Trimming stripped 5 bases from V and 8 bases from J, with 21 bases between.

Only a few counts were recorded for this clonotype. The CDR3 sequence is CASSQGGTADYDLEQYF. The CDR3 bases are TGCGCCAGCAGCCAGGGGGGGACGGCTGACTACGACTTGGAGCAGTACTTC. The chain joins TRBV4-3 to TRBJ2-5, with 7 bases lining up with TRBD2. Unmatched junction bases numbered 21, after V lost 3 bases and J lost 11 bases. This CDR3 comprises 17 residues. Germline CDR1 reads LGHNA; CDR2 reads YSLEER.

The rearrangement uses TRBV12-3 or TRBV12-4 and TRBJ1-4; no firm D call. This CDR3 has 15 amino acids. The V and J ends lost 1 base and 4 bases respectively, with 10 bases between them. In nucleotides, the CDR3 is TGTGCCAGCAGTTTAGGCGGGCAGAGTAATGAAAAACTGTTTTTT. Amino acids: CASSLGGQSNEKLFF.

DNA for the CDR3: TGTGCCAGCAGCTTATCGGTAGGGCCCAAAAACATTCAGTACTTC. The encoded protein is CASSLSVGPKNIQYF. The chain combines TRBV13 with TRBJ2-4; no clear D gene. Germline loops: CDR1 PRHDT, CDR2 FYEKMQ (reference sequence). The CDR3 totals 15 residues. V was cut by 2 bases and J by 2 bases, with 10 bases left in between.

This clonotype was counted between two and nine times. This chain uses TRBV29-1 with TRBJ2-5; tentative D call: TRBD1 (5 bases). The closer fit of TRBJ2-7 to the DNA end suggests the J call may be wrong. Germline V gene lookup returns CDR1 SQVTM and CDR2 ANQGSEA. CDR3 length: 12 amino acids. CDR3 coding DNA: TGCAGCGTTGAAAACGACAGCTACGAGCAGTACTTC. Amino acids: CSVENDSYEQYF.

The gene calls are TRBV9 and TRBJ2-7; D not resolved. V lost 3 bases and J lost 2, with 9 bases in between. CDR3 size: 13 residues. Germline lookup yields CDR1 SGDLS and CDR2 YYNGEE. CDR3 residues: CASSASGAYEQYF. CDR3 bases: TGTGCCAGCAGCGCCTCTGGGGCCTACGAGCAGTACTTC. Full variable domain (remainder filled in from reference TRBV9 and TRBJ2-7): DSGVTQTPKHLITATGQRVTLRCSPRSGDLSVYWYQQSLDQGLQFLIQYYNGEERAKGNILERFSAQQFPDLHSELNLSSLELGDSALYFCASSASGAYEQYFGPGTRLTVT.

This clonotype was picked up a small number of times. The rearrangement joins TRBV7-9 to TRBJ2-5, with D tentatively TRBD1 (5 bases). CDR3 length equals 14 residues. Germline V gene sequence: CDR1 SEHNR, CDR2 FQNEAQ (reference sequence). Trimming took off 5 bases at V and 5 bases at J, with 15 bases between the two ends. The DNA of the CDR3 is TGTGCCAGCAGCAGGGGCATTGTCGGGGAGACCCAGTACTTC. It yields the protein CASSRGIVGETQYF.

The chain is built from TRBV10-3 and TRBJ2-5; D not certain. Germline-derived CDR1 and CDR2 are ENHRY and SYGVKD. V was pared by 0 bases and J by 4 bases, with 6 bases between. The CDR3 loop spans 13 amino acids. CDR3 loop: CAISESFTETQYF. CDR3 nucleotide sequence: TGTGCCATCAGTGAGTCGTTTACAGAGACCCAGTACTTC.

The V and J genes are TRBV7-2 and TRBJ2-5, with D maybe TRBD2 (6 bases). Trimming removed 0 bases from V and 4 bases from J, with 12 bases in between. Germline CDR1 and CDR2: SGHTA and FQGNSA. The CDR3 runs to 15 residues. CDR3 residues: CASSLASEGRETQYF. The CDR3 nucleotides are TGTGCCAGCAGCTTAGCTTCGGAGGGCCGAGAGACCCAGTACTTC.

This rearrangement joins TRBV7-2 to TRBJ2-5; D tentatively reads TRBD1 or TRBD2 (5 bases each). The germline V gene has CDR1 SGHTA and CDR2 FQGNSA. Trimming removed 6 bases at V and 7 bases at J, with 18 bases between. This CDR3 region has 14 residues. The CDR3 sequence: CASRPTRGVGTQYF. The CDR3 region has the DNA TGTGCCAGCAGACCAACGCGAGGGGTGGGGACCCAGTACTTC. The variable domain in full, completed from reference TRBV7-2 and TRBJ2-5, reads GAGVSQSPSNKVTEKGKDVELRCDPISGHTALYWYRQSLGQGLEFLIYFQGNSAPDKSGLPSDRFSAERTGGSVSTLTIQRTQQEDSAVYLCASRPTRGVGTQYFGPGTRLLVL.

The chain joins TRBV28 to TRBJ2-5, with 7 bases lining up with TRBD1. Per germline, CDR1 MDHEN and CDR2 SYDVKM. The CDR3 totals 13 residues. V lost 7 bases and J lost 2; bases outside the gene matches: 4. CDR3 sequence: CASIPGGQETQYF. The CDR3 region has the DNA TGTGCCAGCATCCCAGGGGGACAAGAGACCCAGTACTTC.

The chain carries TRBV12-3 or TRBV12-4 and TRBJ2-1; D unclear. CDR3 length equals 13 residues. Trimming removed 3 bases from V and 5 bases from J, with 8 bases in between. CDR3 bases: TGTGCCAGCAGTTTCGCCAGGCACAATGAGCAGTTCTTC. Its protein product is CASSFARHNEQFF.

This clonotype was recorded a few times. CDR3 protein: CSAREGARANQPQHF. In nucleotides, the CDR3 is TGCAGTGCTAGAGAAGGGGCGAGGGCCAATCAGCCCCAGCATTTT. The rearrangement joins TRBV20-1 to TRBJ1-5, with D possibly being TRBD1 (5 bases). Per germline, CDR1 DFQATT and CDR2 SNEGSKA (reference sequence). Trimming took 0 bases from V and 3 from J, leaving 12 bases between them. The CDR3 is made up of 15 amino acids.

The sample holds one count of this clonotype. The chain joins TRBV28 to TRBJ2-1, with no clear D. The ends were cut back, 4 bases at V and 9 bases at J, with 16 bases in the middle. CDR3 length equals 14 residues. Germline V lookup: CDR1 MDHEN, CDR2 SYDVKM. The CDR3 here is CASSSPRVNSEQFF. The CDR3 nucleotides are TGTGCCAGCAGTTCCCCACGGGTAAACAGTGAGCAGTTCTTC.

This clonotype has only a few counts. The chain has TRBV6-5 and TRBJ2-4; D gene unclear. This CDR3 has 17 residues. Germline V gene sequence: CDR1 MNHEY, CDR2 SVGAGI. The ends were cut back, 5 bases at V and 1 base at J, with 18 bases in the middle. The CDR3 sequence: CASSTRALTSAKNIQYF. As DNA, the CDR3 is TGTGCCAGCAGTACCCGGGCTCTCACGTCGGCCAAAAACATTCAGTACTTC.

This clonotype was counted between two and nine times. This chain joins TRBV28 and TRBJ2-2, with TRBD2 as a possible D gene (5 bases). Between the trimmed V and J ends, which lost 6 bases and 6 bases, there was a span of 17 bases. Germline CDR1 and CDR2: MDHEN and SYDVKM. CDR3 size: 15 residues. CDR3 in DNA: TGTGCCAGCAGACGGGGAATGGGCGTCTCCGGGGAGCTGTTTTTT. As protein: CASRRGMGVSGELFF.